This T cell receptor beta chain was sequenced in a study of cytomegalovirus exposure and HLA in healthy donors. Study-wide results and caveats: Within an earlier analysis, most TCR beta V segments proved productive either about 90% or about 30% of the time.

With regard to this clone: Its antigen remains unidentified.

Use of 60 Vbeta and 13 Jbeta primers characterized the PCR. Clones were read by immunoSEQ multiplex PCR, and TCRdb kept only the in-frame ones, dropping some. The repertoire holds about 160,000 clones, with around 85% as singletons. The V end was cut by 3 bases, the J end by 2 bases, with 13 bases between. Germline loops: CDR1 SGHAT, CDR2 FQDESV (reference sequence). The CDR3 is 15 amino acids. The receptor was derived from a boy under 10 years old in good health and CMV-seronegative. The chain combines TRBV11-1 with TRBJ1-2; no firm D call. The material sequenced was PBMCs. CDR3 nucleotides: TGTGCCAGCAGCTTCTTGGCGGGGTACAACTATGGCTACACCTTC. Its translation is CASSFLAGYNYGYTF.